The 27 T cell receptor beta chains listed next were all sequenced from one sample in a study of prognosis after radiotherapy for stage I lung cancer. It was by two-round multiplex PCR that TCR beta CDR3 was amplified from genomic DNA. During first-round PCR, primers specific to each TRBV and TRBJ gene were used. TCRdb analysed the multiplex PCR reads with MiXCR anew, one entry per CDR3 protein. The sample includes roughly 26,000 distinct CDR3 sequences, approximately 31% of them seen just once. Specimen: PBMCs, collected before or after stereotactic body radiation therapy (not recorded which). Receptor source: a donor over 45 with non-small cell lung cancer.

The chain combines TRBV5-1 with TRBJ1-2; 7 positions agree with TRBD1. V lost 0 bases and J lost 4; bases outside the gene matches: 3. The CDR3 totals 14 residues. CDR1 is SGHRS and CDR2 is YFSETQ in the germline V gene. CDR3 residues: CASSLAQGVYGYTF. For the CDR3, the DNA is TGCGCCAGCAGCTTGGCCCAGGGGGTCTATGGCTACACCTTC.

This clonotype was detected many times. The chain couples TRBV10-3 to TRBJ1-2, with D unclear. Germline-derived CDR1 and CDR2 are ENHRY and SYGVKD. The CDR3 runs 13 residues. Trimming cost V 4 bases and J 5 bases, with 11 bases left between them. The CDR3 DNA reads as TGTGCCATCAGTGGGTCCACGGGGTATGGCTACACCTTC. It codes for CAISGSTGYGYTF.

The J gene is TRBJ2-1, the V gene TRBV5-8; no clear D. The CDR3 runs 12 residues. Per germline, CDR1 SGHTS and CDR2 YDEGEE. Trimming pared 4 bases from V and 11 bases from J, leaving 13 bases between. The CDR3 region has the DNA TGTGCCAGCAGCACTGAGGTGGCTCAGCAGTTCTTC. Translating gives CASSTEVAQQFF.

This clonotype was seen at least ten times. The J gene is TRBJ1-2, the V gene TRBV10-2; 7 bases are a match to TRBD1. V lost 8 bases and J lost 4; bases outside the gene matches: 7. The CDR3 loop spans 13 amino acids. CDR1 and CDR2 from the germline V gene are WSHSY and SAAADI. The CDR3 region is CASAQGRVYGYTF. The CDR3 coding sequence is TGCGCCAGCGCACAGGGGCGCGTCTATGGCTACACCTTC.

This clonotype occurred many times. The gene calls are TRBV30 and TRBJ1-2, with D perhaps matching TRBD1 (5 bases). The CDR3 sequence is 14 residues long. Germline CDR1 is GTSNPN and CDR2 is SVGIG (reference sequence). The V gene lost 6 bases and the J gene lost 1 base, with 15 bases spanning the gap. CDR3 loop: CACPAGQGNYGYTF. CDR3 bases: TGTGCCTGCCCAGCGGGGCAGGGTAACTATGGCTACACCTTC. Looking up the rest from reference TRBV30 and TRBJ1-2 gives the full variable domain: SQTIHQWPATLVQPVGSPLSLECTVEGTSNPNLYWYRQAAGRGLQLLFYSVGIGQISSEVPQNLSASRPQDRQFILSSKKLLLSDSGFYLCACPAGQGNYGYTFGSGTRLTVV.

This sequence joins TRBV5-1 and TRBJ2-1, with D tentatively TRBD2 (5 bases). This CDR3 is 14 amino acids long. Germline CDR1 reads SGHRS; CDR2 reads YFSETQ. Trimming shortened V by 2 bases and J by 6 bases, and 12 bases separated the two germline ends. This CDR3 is CASSFSSWGNEQFF. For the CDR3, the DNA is TGCGCCAGCAGCTTTTCTAGCTGGGGCAATGAGCAGTTCTTC.

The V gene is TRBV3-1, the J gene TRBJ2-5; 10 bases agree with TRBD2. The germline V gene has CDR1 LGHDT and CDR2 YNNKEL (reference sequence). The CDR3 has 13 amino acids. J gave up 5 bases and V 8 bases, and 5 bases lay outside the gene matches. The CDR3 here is CASVSGRRETQYF. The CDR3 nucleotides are TGTGCCAGCGTTAGCGGGAGGCGGGAGACCCAGTACTTC.

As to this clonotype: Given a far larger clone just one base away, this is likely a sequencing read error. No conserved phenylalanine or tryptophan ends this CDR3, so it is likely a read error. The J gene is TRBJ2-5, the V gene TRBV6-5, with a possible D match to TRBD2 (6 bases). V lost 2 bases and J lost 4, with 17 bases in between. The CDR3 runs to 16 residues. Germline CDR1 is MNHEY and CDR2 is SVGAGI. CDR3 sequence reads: CASSYRLATTRETQYL. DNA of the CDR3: TGTGCCAGCAGTTACAGGCTAGCGACGACAAGAGAGACCCAGTACCTC.

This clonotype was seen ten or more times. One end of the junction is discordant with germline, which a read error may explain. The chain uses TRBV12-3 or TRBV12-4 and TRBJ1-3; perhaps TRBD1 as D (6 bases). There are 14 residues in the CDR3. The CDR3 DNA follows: TGTGCCAGCAGTCGGGCCAGGGAGGGGGGTCCAGGGGATTTT. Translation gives CASSRAREGGPGDF.

The CDR3 DNA reads TGTGCCAGCAGTGAAGATGGCGGAGGAAGTGGTGGCTACACCTTC. As protein: CASSEDGGGSGGYTF. The rearrangement links TRBV6-1 to TRBJ1-2; D is ambiguous. This CDR3 has 15 residues. The ends were cut back, 1 base at V and 7 bases at J, with 16 bases in the middle. Germline CDR1 is MNHNS and CDR2 is SASEGT.

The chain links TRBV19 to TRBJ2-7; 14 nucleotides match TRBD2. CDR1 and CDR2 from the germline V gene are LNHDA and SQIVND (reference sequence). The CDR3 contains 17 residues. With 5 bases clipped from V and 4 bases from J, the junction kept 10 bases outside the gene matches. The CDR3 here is CASSGSGTSGGRYEQYF. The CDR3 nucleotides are TGTGCCAGTAGTGGGTCCGGGACTAGCGGGGGAAGGTACGAGCAGTACTTC.

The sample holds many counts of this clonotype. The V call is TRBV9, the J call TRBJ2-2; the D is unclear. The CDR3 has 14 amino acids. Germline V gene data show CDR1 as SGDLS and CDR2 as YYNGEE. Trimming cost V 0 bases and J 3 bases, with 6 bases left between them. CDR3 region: CASSVGADTGELFF. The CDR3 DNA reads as TGTGCCAGCAGCGTAGGGGCGGACACCGGGGAGCTGTTTTTT.

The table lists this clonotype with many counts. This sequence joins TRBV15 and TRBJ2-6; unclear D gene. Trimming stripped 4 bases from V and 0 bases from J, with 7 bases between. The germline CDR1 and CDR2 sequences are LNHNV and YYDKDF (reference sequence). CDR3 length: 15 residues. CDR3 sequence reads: CATSKPGSGANVLTF. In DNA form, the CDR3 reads TGTGCCACCAGCAAGCCGGGCTCTGGGGCCAACGTCCTGACTTTC.

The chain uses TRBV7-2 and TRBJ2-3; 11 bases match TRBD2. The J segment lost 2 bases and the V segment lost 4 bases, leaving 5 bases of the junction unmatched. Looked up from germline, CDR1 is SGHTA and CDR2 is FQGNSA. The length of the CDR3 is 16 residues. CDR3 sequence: CASSSRLAGFTDTQYF. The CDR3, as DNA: TGTGCCAGCAGCTCACGACTAGCGGGGTTCACAGATACGCAGTATTTT.

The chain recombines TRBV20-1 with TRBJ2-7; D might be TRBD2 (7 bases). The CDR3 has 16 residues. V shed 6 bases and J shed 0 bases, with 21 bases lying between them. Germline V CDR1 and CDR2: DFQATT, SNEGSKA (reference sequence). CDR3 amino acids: CSAEGRGALHSYEQYF. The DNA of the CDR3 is TGCAGTGCCGAGGGGAGGGGGGCGCTCCACTCCTACGAGCAGTACTTC.

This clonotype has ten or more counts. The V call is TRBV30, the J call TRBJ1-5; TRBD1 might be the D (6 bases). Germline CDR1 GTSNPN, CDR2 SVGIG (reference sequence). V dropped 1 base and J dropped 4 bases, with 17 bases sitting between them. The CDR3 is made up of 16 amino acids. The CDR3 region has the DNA TGTGCCTGGAGTGAAGGACAGATCCCGTCAAATCAGCCCCAGCATTTT. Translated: CAWSEGQIPSNQPQHF.

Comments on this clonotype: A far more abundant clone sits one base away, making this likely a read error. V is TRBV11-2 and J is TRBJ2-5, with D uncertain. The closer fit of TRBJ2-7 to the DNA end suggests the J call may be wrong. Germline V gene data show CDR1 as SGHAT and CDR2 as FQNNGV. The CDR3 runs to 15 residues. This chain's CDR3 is CASSSDPPTTIEQYF. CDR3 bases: TGTGCCAGCAGCTCGGACCCTCCAACTACGATCGAGCAGTACTTC.

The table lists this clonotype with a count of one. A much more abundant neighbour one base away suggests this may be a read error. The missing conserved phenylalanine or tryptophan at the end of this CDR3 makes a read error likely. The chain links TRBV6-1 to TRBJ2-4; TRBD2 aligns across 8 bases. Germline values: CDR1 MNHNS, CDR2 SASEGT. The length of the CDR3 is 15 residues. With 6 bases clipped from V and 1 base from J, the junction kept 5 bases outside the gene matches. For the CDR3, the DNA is TGTGCCAGCAGCCGGGGGGGAAGCGCCAAAAACATTCAGTACGTC. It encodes CASSRGGSAKNIQYV.

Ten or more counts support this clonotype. The CDR3 nucleotides are TGCGCCAGCCTGCGTGGCGGGAGTTCAGATACGCAGTATTTT. This codes for CASLRGGSSDTQYF. The rearrangement uses TRBV5-1 and TRBJ2-3, with TRBD2 matching over 7 bases. Germline V CDR1 and CDR2: SGHRS, YFSETQ. V lost 7 bases, J lost 4 bases, and 9 bases stayed unmatched. This CDR3 has 14 residues.

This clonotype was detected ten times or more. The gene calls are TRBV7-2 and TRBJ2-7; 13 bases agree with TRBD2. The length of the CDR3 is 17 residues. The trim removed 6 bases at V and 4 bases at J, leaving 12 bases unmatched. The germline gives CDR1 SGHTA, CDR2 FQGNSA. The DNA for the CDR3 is TGTGCCAGCAGTTTTGGACTAGCGGGAGAGGTTTATTACGAGCAGTACTTC. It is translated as CASSFGLAGEVYYEQYF.

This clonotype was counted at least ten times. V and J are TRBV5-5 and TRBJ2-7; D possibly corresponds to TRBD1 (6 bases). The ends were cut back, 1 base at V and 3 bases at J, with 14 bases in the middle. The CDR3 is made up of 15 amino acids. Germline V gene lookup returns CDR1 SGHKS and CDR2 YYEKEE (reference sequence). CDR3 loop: CASSLNQGNYYEQYF. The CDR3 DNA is TGTGCCAGCAGCTTGAATCAGGGGAATTACTACGAGCAGTACTTC.

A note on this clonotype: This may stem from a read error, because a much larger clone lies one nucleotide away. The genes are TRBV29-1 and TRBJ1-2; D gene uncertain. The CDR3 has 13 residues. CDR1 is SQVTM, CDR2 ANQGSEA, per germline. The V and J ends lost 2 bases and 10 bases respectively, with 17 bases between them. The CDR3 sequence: CSVELPGRSVYTF. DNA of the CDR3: TGCAGCGTTGAACTGCCGGGAAGGTCCGTCTACACCTTC.

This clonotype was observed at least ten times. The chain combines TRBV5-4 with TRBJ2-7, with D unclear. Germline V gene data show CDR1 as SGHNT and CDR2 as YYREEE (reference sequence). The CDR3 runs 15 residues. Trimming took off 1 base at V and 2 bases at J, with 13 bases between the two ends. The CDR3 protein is CASSLIGSGPYEQYF. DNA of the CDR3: TGTGCCAGCAGCTTGATAGGGTCAGGCCCCTACGAGCAGTACTTC.

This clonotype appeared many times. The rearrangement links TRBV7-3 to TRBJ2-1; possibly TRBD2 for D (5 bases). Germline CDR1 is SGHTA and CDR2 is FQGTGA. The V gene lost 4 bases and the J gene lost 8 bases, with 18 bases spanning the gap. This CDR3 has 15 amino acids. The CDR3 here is CASSSSGVFDDEQFF. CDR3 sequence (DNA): TGTGCCAGCAGCTCGAGCGGAGTTTTTGACGATGAGCAGTTCTTC.

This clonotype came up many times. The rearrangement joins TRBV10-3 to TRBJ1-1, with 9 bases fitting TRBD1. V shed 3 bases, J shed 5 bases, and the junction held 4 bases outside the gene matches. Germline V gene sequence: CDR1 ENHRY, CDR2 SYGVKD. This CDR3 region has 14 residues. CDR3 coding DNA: TGTGCCATCAGTGATACAGGGGGCCGGACTGAAGCTTTCTTT. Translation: CAISDTGGRTEAFF.

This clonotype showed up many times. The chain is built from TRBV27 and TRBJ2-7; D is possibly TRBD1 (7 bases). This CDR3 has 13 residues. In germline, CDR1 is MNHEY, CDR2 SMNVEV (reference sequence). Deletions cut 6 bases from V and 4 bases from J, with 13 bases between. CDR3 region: CASRPTGTYEQYF. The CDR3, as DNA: TGTGCCAGCAGACCGACAGGGACTTACGAGCAGTACTTC.

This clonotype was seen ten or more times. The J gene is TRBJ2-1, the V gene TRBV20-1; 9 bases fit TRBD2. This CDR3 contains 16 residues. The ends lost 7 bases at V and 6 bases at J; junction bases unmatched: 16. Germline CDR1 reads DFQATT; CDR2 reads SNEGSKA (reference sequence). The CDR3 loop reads CSGSEAGGPFGNEQFF. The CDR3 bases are TGCAGTGGATCAGAGGCGGGAGGGCCGTTCGGCAATGAGCAGTTCTTC.